A single sample is the source of the 9 T cell receptor beta chains below, sequenced in a study of CD8+ T cells in alopecia areata. Extraction and reverse transcription of RNA yielded cDNA as the sequencing template. Profiling relied on immunoSEQ multiplex PCR, and the TCRdb table lists in-frame clones only, not all of them. The sample has 130,000 or so clones, roughly 50% seen once; the top ten hold under 12%. Input material: NKG2D-low CD8+ T cells sorted from blood. These receptors came from a human donor with alopecia areata.

This clone was seen only once. V usage is TRBV5-1 and J usage is TRBJ2-5; the D is unclear. V lost 6 bases and J 2 bases, leaving 11 bases between the germline ends. The CDR3 consists of 13 residues. Germline V CDR1 and CDR2: SGHRS, YFSETQ. The CDR3 DNA reads TGCGCCAGCACCCCCATGAATCAAGAGACCCAGTACTTC. Its translation is CASTPMNQETQYF.

J is TRBJ2-1 and V is TRBV29-1, with unresolved D. The V gene lost 7 bases and the J gene lost 8 bases, with 21 bases spanning the gap. Germline assignment: CDR1 SQVTM and CDR2 ANQGSEA. This CDR3 contains 14 residues. CDR3 sequence: CSAQDPQAYDEQFF. The DNA for the CDR3 is TGCAGCGCACAAGATCCCCAAGCTTACGATGAGCAGTTCTTC.

This chain uses TRBV30 with TRBJ2-5; D gene unclear. The V end lost 4 bases, the J end lost 3 bases, and 9 bases lay between the germline ends. Germline assignment: CDR1 GTSNPN and CDR2 SVGIG (reference sequence). The CDR3 spans 12 residues. The CDR3 nucleotides read TGTGCCTGGAATCGGCGGAAAGAGACCCAGTACTTC. Amino acids: CAWNRRKETQYF.

The chain links TRBV25-1 to TRBJ1-4; D possibly corresponds to TRBD1 (5 bases). Trimming pared 5 bases from V and 8 bases from J, leaving 6 bases between. The CDR3 spans 11 residues. In germline, CDR1 is MGHDK, CDR2 SYGVNS. The CDR3 DNA sequence: TGTGCCAGCAGTCGACAGGAAAAACTGTTTTTT. It yields the protein CASSRQEKLFF.

This clone has just a few counts. The V call is TRBV29-1, the J call TRBJ2-3; D may be TRBD1 (5 bases). Germline CDR1 is SQVTM and CDR2 is ANQGSEA. The CDR3 sequence is 13 residues long. Trimming shortened V by 3 bases and J by 1 base, and 8 bases separated the two germline ends. The CDR3 coding sequence is TGCAGCGTTGACAGGGATGGCACAGATACGCAGTATTTT. Its translation is CSVDRDGTDTQYF.

This clone was recorded a few times. The chain recombines TRBV7-9 with TRBJ2-5; no definite D call. V dropped 6 bases and J dropped 2 bases, with 10 bases sitting between them. The germline CDR1 and CDR2 sequences are SEHNR and FQNEAQ (reference sequence). The CDR3 spans 13 residues. The CDR3 region has the DNA TGTGCCAGCAGTCCTCGTGAACAAGAGACCCAGTACTTC. Translated, it gives CASSPREQETQYF.

Only a few counts were recorded for this clone. Other nucleotide sequences from this sample produce the same CDR3. The V and J genes are TRBV29-1 and TRBJ2-3; no definite D call. Germline V gene lookup returns CDR1 SQVTM and CDR2 ANQGSEA. Trimming pared 3 bases from V and 5 bases from J, leaving 3 bases between. This CDR3 spans 10 amino acids. The CDR3 DNA sequence: TGCAGCGTTGAGGAAGATACGCAGTATTTT. Translating gives CSVEEDTQYF.

This chain joins TRBV27 and TRBJ2-3; 10 bases match TRBD2. Trimming took 2 bases from V and 3 from J; bases not matched to a gene: 5. From germline, CDR1 is MNHEY and CDR2 SMNVEV (reference sequence). This CDR3 is 16 amino acids long. CDR3 bases: TGTGCCAGCAGTTTACTTCTAGCGGGAGCGACAGATACGCAGTATTTT. It is translated as CASSLLLAGATDTQYF.

V usage is TRBV10-2 and J usage is TRBJ2-7; 10 positions match TRBD1. Germline V gene data show CDR1 as WSHSY and CDR2 as SAAADI. The CDR3 runs 15 residues. Trimming at V came to 8 bases and at J to 0 bases, leaving 7 bases not matched to a gene. CDR3 nucleotide sequence: TGCGCCAGCTCCCTCGGGGACAGGGGCTCCTACGAGCAGTACTTC. Translating it yields CASSLGDRGSYEQYF.